The 28 T cell receptor beta chains below come from one sample, sequenced in a study of blood T cells in healthy people across ages. The second PCR ran roughly 6 to 12 cycles with a sample-barcoded 5' primer and J-beta primers. TCRdb fed the 5' RACE reads into MiXCR, producing one record per CDR3 protein. The repertoire has fewer than 1.5 million distinct CDR3 sequences, 40% to 50% of them found once; the top ten carry roughly 7.9%. Material: blood. These receptors all come from a woman younger than 30 in good health.

The J gene is TRBJ2-5, the V gene TRBV3-1, with D possibly being TRBD2 (6 bases). V was trimmed by 0 bases and J by 11 bases, leaving 13 bases between them. Germline CDR1 and CDR2: LGHDT and YNNKEL (reference sequence). CDR3 size: 13 residues. CDR3 amino acids: CASSQDLPREQYF. Written as DNA, the CDR3 is TGTGCCAGCAGCCAAGATCTACCACGGGAGCAGTACTTC.

The rearrangement uses TRBV24-1 and TRBJ2-7; D is unclear. Germline loops: CDR1 KGHDR, CDR2 SFDVKD. V gave up 6 bases and J gave up 1 base, with 9 bases separating them. CDR3 length equals 13 residues. CDR3 DNA: TGTGCCACCAGTCTTGGACCGTCCTACGAGCAGTACTTC. Protein sequence: CATSLGPSYEQYF.

The rearrangement uses TRBV2 and TRBJ2-1, with 8 nucleotides matching TRBD2. The CDR3 totals 13 residues. Germline loops: CDR1 SNHLY, CDR2 FYNNEI. V was pared by 7 bases and J by 6 bases, with 5 bases of the junction left unmatched. Written as DNA, the CDR3 is TGTGCCAGCATGCGGGAGGATTTCAATGAGCAGTTCTTC. It is translated as CASMREDFNEQFF.

This clonotype has only a few counts. The chain carries TRBV20-1 and TRBJ2-3; TRBD2 agrees at 7 bases. CDR3 length: 11 amino acids. From germline, CDR1 is DFQATT and CDR2 SNEGSKA (reference sequence). Germline trimming cut 3 bases from V and 6 bases from J; bases unmatched to any gene: 0. CDR3 residues: CSASGRDTQYF. CDR3 nucleotides: TGCAGTGCTAGCGGGAGGGATACGCAGTATTTT.

The V call is TRBV24-1, the J call TRBJ2-7; 9 bases map to TRBD1. The last part of the DNA fits TRBJ2-5 better; the J call may be wrong. CDR1 and CDR2 from the germline V gene are KGHDR and SFDVKD. The CDR3 covers 15 residues. DNA of the CDR3: TGTGCCACCAGTGAGAACAGGGGGCGCGAAGAGACCCAGTACTTC. Amino acids: CATSENRGREETQYF.

The gene calls are TRBV6-5 and TRBJ2-1, with a weak D call TRBD2 (6 bases). The germline CDR1 and CDR2 sequences are MNHEY and SVGAGI. Trimming shortened V by 4 bases and J by 4 bases, and 17 bases separated the two germline ends. The CDR3 totals 16 residues. CDR3 sequence: CASSLSPGRNYNEQFF. For the CDR3, the DNA is TGTGCCAGCAGTTTGTCACCGGGGAGGAATTACAATGAGCAGTTCTTC.

The chain links TRBV14 to TRBJ2-1, with D unresolved. Trimming left V 0 bases short and J 9 bases short, with 12 bases between. The germline gives CDR1 SGHDN, CDR2 FVKESK. The CDR3 runs 14 residues. The CDR3 spells CASSQESLPIEQFF. In DNA form, the CDR3 reads TGTGCCAGCAGCCAAGAAAGCCTCCCAATTGAGCAGTTCTTC.

The rearrangement links TRBV28 to TRBJ1-2; TRBD1 aligns across 7 bases. Trimming removed 5 bases from V and 2 bases from J; junction bases left unmatched: 11. There are 16 residues in the CDR3. The germline gives CDR1 MDHEN, CDR2 SYDVKM. CDR3 in amino acids: CASSPLGQGGNYGYTF. CDR3 DNA: TGTGCCAGCAGTCCTCTAGGGCAGGGGGGAAACTATGGCTACACCTTC.

The genes are TRBV20-1 and TRBJ1-2; the match to TRBD1 covers 8 bases. CDR1 DFQATT and CDR2 SNEGSKA come from the germline V gene (reference sequence). V was clipped by 4 bases and J by 8 bases; unmatched bases: 6. The CDR3 is 12 amino acids. The CDR3 nucleotides read TGCAGTGCTAACAGGGGGTTGGGAGGCTACACCTTC. Amino acid sequence: CSANRGLGGYTF.

The chain carries TRBV11-2 and TRBJ2-7; the match to TRBD2 covers 7 bases. V shed 1 base, J shed 3 bases, and the junction held 9 bases outside the gene matches. The CDR3 spans 16 residues. In germline, CDR1 is SGHAT, CDR2 FQNNGV. The CDR3 spells CASSLVSGGRFYEQYF. The CDR3 DNA is TGTGCCAGCAGCTTAGTTTCGGGGGGACGGTTCTACGAGCAGTACTTC. The variable domain in full, completed from reference TRBV11-2 and TRBJ2-7, reads EAGVAQSPRYKIIEKRQSVAFWCNPISGHATLYWYQQILGQGPKLLIQFQNNGVVDDSQLPKDRFSAERLKGVDSTLKIQPAKLEDSAVYLCASSLVSGGRFYEQYFGPGTRLTVT.

The chain uses TRBV20-1 and TRBJ2-5; 9 positions match TRBD1. This CDR3 region has 17 residues. V lost 2 bases and J lost 3; bases outside the gene matches: 13. Per the germline V gene, CDR1 is DFQATT and CDR2 is SNEGSKA (reference sequence). CDR3: CSARNRDRDANKETQYF. The DNA for the CDR3 is TGCAGTGCTAGAAACCGGGACAGGGACGCTAATAAAGAGACCCAGTACTTC.

This clonotype was counted ten times or more. A read error may explain this, as a much larger clone is one base away. The J gene is TRBJ2-3, the V gene TRBV10-3, with D possibly matching TRBD2 (6 bases). The CDR3 has 13 residues. Germline CDR1 reads ENHRY; CDR2 reads SYGVKD. Between the trimmed V and J ends, which lost 4 bases and 5 bases, there was a span of 10 bases. DNA of the CDR3: TGTGCCATCAGTGGAGCGGGCGGAGATACGCAGTATTTT. Translating gives CAISGAGGDTQYF.

V usage is TRBV10-3 and J usage is TRBJ1-1; D remains ambiguous. The V and J ends lost 0 bases and 4 bases respectively, with 6 bases between them. The germline CDR1 and CDR2 sequences are ENHRY and SYGVKD. The length of the CDR3 is 13 residues. The CDR3 sequence is CAISESKSTEAFF. As DNA, the CDR3 is TGTGCCATCAGTGAGTCGAAAAGCACTGAAGCTTTCTTT.

The chain uses TRBV7-9 and TRBJ2-1, with 10 nucleotides matching TRBD2. The CDR3 length is 15 residues. Looked up from germline, CDR1 is SEHNR and CDR2 is FQNEAQ (reference sequence). The ends lost 4 bases at V and 2 bases at J; junction bases unmatched: 2. The CDR3 protein is CASSSSGRTYNEQFF. DNA of the CDR3: TGTGCCAGCAGCTCTAGCGGGAGAACCTACAATGAGCAGTTCTTC.

This clonotype was counted only a few times. This chain joins TRBV6-2 or TRBV6-3 and TRBJ2-5, with D perhaps matching TRBD1 or TRBD2 (5 bases each). CDR3 length: 13 residues. The V end lost 4 bases, the J end lost 3 bases, and 9 bases lay between the germline ends. Germline V CDR1 and CDR2: MNHEY, SVGEGT. The chain's CDR3 is CASSSLGEETQYF. The CDR3 DNA sequence: TGTGCCAGCAGTTCCCTGGGGGAAGAGACCCAGTACTTC.

DNA for the CDR3: TGCAGCGTTGACCAGGAGGGCGGCTACTACAATGAGCAGTTCTTC. This gives the protein CSVDQEGGYYNEQFF. The V call is TRBV29-1, the J call TRBJ2-1; tentative D call: TRBD2 (6 bases). The CDR3 consists of 15 residues. The V gene's germline CDR1 is SQVTM and CDR2 ANQGSEA. V was cut by 3 bases and J by 3 bases, with 15 bases left in between.

There are a few counts of this clonotype. The rearrangement links TRBV6-1 to TRBJ2-4, with TRBD2 matching 10 bases. The CDR3 is 17 residues long. Germline V gene lookup returns CDR1 MNHNS and CDR2 SASEGT. The J segment lost 5 bases and the V segment lost 7 bases, leaving 14 bases of the junction unmatched. The CDR3 loop is CASNPGRLAGVENIQYF. CDR3 coding DNA: TGTGCCAGCAACCCAGGAAGGCTAGCGGGGGTCGAAAACATTCAGTACTTC.

The rearrangement uses TRBV27 and TRBJ1-5; D ambiguous. Germline lookup yields CDR1 MNHEY and CDR2 SMNVEV (reference sequence). Trimming removed 1 base from V and 4 bases from J, with 14 bases in between. The CDR3 has 16 residues. The CDR3 protein is CASSLYRPEYNQPQHF. CDR3 bases: TGTGCCAGCAGTTTATACCGACCAGAATATAATCAGCCCCAGCATTTT.

This chain joins TRBV9 and TRBJ2-5; 9 bases align to TRBD2. Germline values: CDR1 SGDLS, CDR2 YYNGEE. The CDR3 length is 14 residues. Trimming cost V 2 bases and J 3 bases; bases outside gene matches: 2. The CDR3 is CASSVGLAKETQYF. CDR3 sequence (DNA): TGTGCCAGCAGCGTCGGACTAGCGAAAGAGACCCAGTACTTC.

The CDR3 nucleotides read TGCGCCAGCAGCTGGTCGACGGGGGACAGGGTCACAGATACGCAGTATTTT. Amino acid sequence: CASSWSTGDRVTDTQYF. The chain employs TRBV5-1 and TRBJ2-3; TRBD1 aligns across 9 bases. The J segment lost 2 bases and the V segment lost 3 bases, leaving 10 bases of the junction unmatched. The CDR3 is 17 residues long. CDR1 and CDR2 (germline): SGHRS, YFSETQ. Full variable domain (outside the CDR3, taken from reference TRBV5-1 and TRBJ2-3): KAGVTQTPRYLIKTRGQQVTLSCSPISGHRSVSWYQQTPGQGLQFLFEYFSETQRNKGNFPGRFSGRQFSNSRSEMNVSTLELGDSALYLCASSWSTGDRVTDTQYFGPGTRLTVL.

This chain connects TRBV3-1 to TRBJ1-1; 7 nucleotides line up with TRBD1. This CDR3 comprises 16 residues. V dropped 4 bases and J dropped 2; count of bases not matched to a gene: 10. Per germline, CDR1 LGHDT and CDR2 YNNKEL (reference sequence). The CDR3 DNA sequence: TGTGCCAGCAGCCCCCGAGACAGGGCCCTCAACACTGAAGCTTTCTTT. Its translation: CASSPRDRALNTEAFF.

The chain employs TRBV14 and TRBJ2-7, with 8 bases identical to TRBD1. Germline lookup yields CDR1 SGHDN and CDR2 FVKESK. Trimming at V came to 0 bases and at J to 6 bases, leaving 1 base not matched to a gene. This CDR3 contains 13 residues. CDR3 nucleotide sequence: TGTGCCAGCAGCCAAGAAGGACAGGGCGAGCAGTACTTC. Translating it yields CASSQEGQGEQYF. Based on the CDR3 plus reference TRBV14 and TRBJ2-7, the full variable domain is EAGVTQFPSHSVIEKGQTVTLRCDPISGHDNLYWYRRVMGKEIKFLLHFVKESKQDESGMPNNRFLAERTGGTYSTLKVQPAELEDSGVYFCASSQEGQGEQYFGPGTRLTVT.

This chain uses TRBV20-1 with TRBJ1-5; a weak D match, TRBD1 (5 bases). Germline loops: CDR1 DFQATT, CDR2 SNEGSKA (reference sequence). The CDR3 is made up of 13 amino acids. The CDR3 loop reads CSGGPGGNQPQHF. The CDR3 coding sequence is TGCAGCGGGGGACCCGGGGGCAATCAGCCCCAGCATTTT.

V is TRBV5-1 and J is TRBJ2-2; a possible D gene is TRBD2 (6 bases). Trimming stripped 3 bases from V and 5 bases from J, with 11 bases between. Germline V gene lookup returns CDR1 SGHRS and CDR2 YFSETQ. The CDR3 has 14 residues. The CDR3 here is CASSSAGPTGELFF. The CDR3 DNA reads TGCGCCAGCAGCTCCGCGGGGCCGACCGGGGAGCTGTTTTTT.

This clonotype was detected only a few times. J is TRBJ1-2 and V is TRBV15; D perhaps matches TRBD1 (5 bases). This CDR3 comprises 13 residues. Germline V gene lookup returns CDR1 LNHNV and CDR2 YYDKDF (reference sequence). Between the trimmed V and J ends, which lost 0 bases and 4 bases, there was a span of 6 bases. CDR3: CATSREGTYGYTF. The DNA of the CDR3 is TGTGCCACCAGCAGAGAAGGGACCTATGGCTACACCTTC.

The chain combines TRBV28 with TRBJ2-7; tentatively, D is TRBD1 (5 bases). The V end lost 1 base, the J end lost 0 bases, and 10 bases lay between the germline ends. The CDR3 consists of 15 residues. The V gene's germline CDR1 is MDHEN and CDR2 SYDVKM. Here the CDR3 reads CASSLYRIASYEQYF. As DNA, the CDR3 is TGTGCCAGCAGTTTATACAGGATAGCCTCCTACGAGCAGTACTTC.

This rearrangement joins TRBV14 to TRBJ2-1, with TRBD1 identical over 7 bases. The junction had 9 bases not matched to a gene; V was cut back by 0 bases and J by 7 bases. In germline, CDR1 is SGHDN, CDR2 FVKESK. The CDR3 covers 16 residues. This CDR3 reads CASSQDRGRGLNEQFF. CDR3 DNA sequence: TGTGCCAGCAGCCAAGATAGAGGAAGGGGGCTTAATGAGCAGTTCTTC.

This clonotype occurred a few times. The rearrangement uses TRBV29-1 and TRBJ2-7, with D maybe TRBD1 (6 bases). The germline V gene has CDR1 SQVTM and CDR2 ANQGSEA. The CDR3 is 13 amino acids. Trimming pared 4 bases from V and 2 bases from J, leaving 12 bases between. This CDR3 reads CSVVFGDTYEQYF. The CDR3 DNA reads TGCAGCGTTGTGTTTGGGGACACCTACGAGCAGTACTTC.